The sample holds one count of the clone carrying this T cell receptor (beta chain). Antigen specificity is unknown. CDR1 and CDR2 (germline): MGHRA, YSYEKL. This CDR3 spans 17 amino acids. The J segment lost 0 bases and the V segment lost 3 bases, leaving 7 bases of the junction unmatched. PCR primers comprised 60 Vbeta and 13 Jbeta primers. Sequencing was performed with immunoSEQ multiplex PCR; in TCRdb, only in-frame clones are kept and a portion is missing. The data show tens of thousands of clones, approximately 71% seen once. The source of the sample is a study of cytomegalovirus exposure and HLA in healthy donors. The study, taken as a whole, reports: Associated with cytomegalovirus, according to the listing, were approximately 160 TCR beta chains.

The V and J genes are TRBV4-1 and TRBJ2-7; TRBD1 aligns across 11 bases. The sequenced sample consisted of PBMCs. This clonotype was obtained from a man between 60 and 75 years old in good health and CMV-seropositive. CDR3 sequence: CASSHPGQGVSSYEQYF. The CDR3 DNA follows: TGCGCCAGCAGCCATCCGGGACAGGGGGTCAGCTCCTACGAGCAGTACTTC.